The source of this T cell receptor beta chain is a study of shared clonotypes between healthy human individuals. Everyone who donated was a Caucasian adult who lived in Nashville, Tennessee. Sequencing was performed with immunoSEQ multiplex PCR; in TCRdb, only in-frame clones are kept and a portion is missing. The repertoire consists of 490,000 or so clones, with around 80% occurring once and the leading ten covering 10% to 15%. V trimming: 6 bases; J trimming: 4 bases; junction bases outside the gene matches: 8. The CDR3 consists of 15 residues. Looked up from germline, CDR1 is MDHEN and CDR2 is SYDVKM.

The source material was PBMCs. V is TRBV28 and J is TRBJ2-7, with 11 positions matching TRBD1. This sequence originates from a woman aged 40-49 years in good health. Some clones in this sample may be carry-over from other donors' samples. CDR3 residues: CASRDPGTGGYEQYF. CDR3 in DNA: TGTGCCAGCAGAGACCCTGGGACAGGGGGATACGAGCAGTACTTC. Looking up the rest from reference TRBV28 and TRBJ2-7 gives the full variable domain: DVKVTQSSRYLVKRTGEKVFLECVQDMDHENMFWYRQDPGLGLRLIYFSYDVKMKEKGDIPEGYSVSREKKERFSLILESASTNQTSMYLCASRDPGTGGYEQYFGPGTRLTVT.